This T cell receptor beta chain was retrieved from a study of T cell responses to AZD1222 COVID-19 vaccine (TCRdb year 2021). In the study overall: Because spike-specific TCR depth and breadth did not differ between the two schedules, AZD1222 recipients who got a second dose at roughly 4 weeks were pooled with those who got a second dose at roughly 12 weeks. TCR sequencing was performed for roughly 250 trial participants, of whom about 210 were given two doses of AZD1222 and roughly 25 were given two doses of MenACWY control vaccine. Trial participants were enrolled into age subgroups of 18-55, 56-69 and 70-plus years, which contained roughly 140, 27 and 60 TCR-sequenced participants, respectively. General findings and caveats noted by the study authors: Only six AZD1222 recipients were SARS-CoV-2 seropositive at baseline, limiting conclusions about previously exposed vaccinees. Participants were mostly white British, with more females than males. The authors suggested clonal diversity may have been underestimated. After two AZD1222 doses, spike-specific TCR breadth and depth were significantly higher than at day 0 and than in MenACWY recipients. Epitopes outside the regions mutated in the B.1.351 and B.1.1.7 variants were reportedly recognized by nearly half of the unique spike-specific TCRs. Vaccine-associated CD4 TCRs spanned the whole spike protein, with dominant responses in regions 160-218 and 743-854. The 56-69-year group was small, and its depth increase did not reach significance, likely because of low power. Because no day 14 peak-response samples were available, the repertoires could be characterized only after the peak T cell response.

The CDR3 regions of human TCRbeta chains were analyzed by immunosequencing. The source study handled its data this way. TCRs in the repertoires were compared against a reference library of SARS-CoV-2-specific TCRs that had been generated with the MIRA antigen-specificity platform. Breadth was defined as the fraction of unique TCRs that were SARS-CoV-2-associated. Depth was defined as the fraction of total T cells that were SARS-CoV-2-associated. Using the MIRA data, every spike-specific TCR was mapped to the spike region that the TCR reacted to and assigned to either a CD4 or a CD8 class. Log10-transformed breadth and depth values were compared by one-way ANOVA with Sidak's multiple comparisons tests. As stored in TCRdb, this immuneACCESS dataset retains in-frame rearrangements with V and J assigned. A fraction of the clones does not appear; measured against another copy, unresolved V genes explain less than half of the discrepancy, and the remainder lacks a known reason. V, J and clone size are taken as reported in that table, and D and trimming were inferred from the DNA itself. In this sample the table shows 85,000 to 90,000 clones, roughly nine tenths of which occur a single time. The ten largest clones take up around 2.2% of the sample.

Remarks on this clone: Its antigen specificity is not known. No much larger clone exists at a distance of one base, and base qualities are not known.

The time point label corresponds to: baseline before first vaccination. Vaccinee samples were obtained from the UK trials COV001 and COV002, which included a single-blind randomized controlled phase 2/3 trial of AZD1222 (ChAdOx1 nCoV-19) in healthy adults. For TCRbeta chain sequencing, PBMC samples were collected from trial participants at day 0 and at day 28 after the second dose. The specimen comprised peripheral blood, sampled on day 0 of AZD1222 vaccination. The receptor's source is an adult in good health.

The DNA sequence is TGTGCCAGCAGTTACCGACATGGATCTAACTATGGCTACACCTTC. Its amino acids are CASSYRHGSNYGYTF. The receptor chain draws on TRBV6-5 and TRBJ1-2; the D gene is not confidently resolved. The germline V gene sets CDR1 to MNHEY and CDR2 to SVGAGI. The CDR3 goes from the cysteine to the phenylalanine over 15 residues. Only the CDR3 part of the read is kept: 45 bases, read in frame from the first base. V is cut by 2 bases and J by 0 bases, and the space between the germline ends is 10 bases.